This T cell receptor (beta chain) was recovered during a study of PD-L1 blockade in urothelial cancer (dated by TCRdb to 2016 to 2017). About the full investigation: Therapy was started in 2014 for all patients, and atezolizumab 1,200 mg was administered intravenously every 3 weeks. About 85% of the roughly 29 patients were males with bladder-origin urothelial cancer, and about 65% of the roughly 30 reported a prior smoking history. An ECOG performance status of 0 or 1 was recorded for the patients, and 0 to 3 prior chemotherapy regimens had been received by the patients. Blood samples were analyzed at two time points: 3 weeks after treatment start (second dose) and 6 weeks after treatment start. A median of about 150,000 T cells and 85,000 or so unique TCRs was obtained from blood samples, and a median clonality of roughly 0.082 was observed. The study was an exploratory multi-omic analysis of somatic, immune and clinical correlates of response to PD-L1 blockade with atezolizumab in urothelial cancer. Pretreatment tumor samples, along with matched peripheral blood serially collected before and after atezolizumab treatment, were subjected to TCR sequencing. Durable clinical benefit was defined as a progression-free survival longer than 6 months, and TCR features were additionally tested against progression-free survival and overall survival. In the same patients, whole exome sequencing and RNA sequencing of pretreatment tumors were performed in addition to TCR sequencing. Durable clinical benefit was achieved by nine patients but not by the remaining 20. Twenty-nine patients had pretreatment blood TCR-seq, around 25 had at least one posttreatment blood collection, and around 25 had tumor TCR-seq. Points the paper makes about the study in general: Because the sample size was small (n ≈ 28) and many of the analyses were exploratory, the results are meant to be hypothesis-generating. Among patients with durable benefit, tumor-associated TCR clones showed greater expansion in peripheral blood 3 weeks after treatment started (n ≈ 23, p = 0.022). Improved progression-free and overall survival was associated with having pretreatment peripheral blood TCR clonality below the median.

What the time point label conveys for this sample: pretreatment peripheral blood. The cohort comprised more than 25 patients with locally advanced or metastatic urothelial carcinoma treated at Memorial Sloan Kettering on a trial protocol. Peripheral blood mononuclear cells were collected pretreatment and during treatment, with between 1 and 8 total time points obtained per patient. The Qiagen DNeasy Blood extraction kit was used to purify genomic DNA from total PBMCs and from tumor samples. PBMCs were collected pretreatment and during treatment, and were isolated and stored as previously described. To estimate absolute template abundance from read counts, synthetic TCR analog templates were spiked into each PCR. Using the immunoSEQ assay, TCRbeta CDR3 regions were amplified from genomic DNA with bias-controlled V and J gene primers. Rearranged TCRbeta segments were sequenced at approximately 20X coverage. In the source study's methods: Sequencing errors were corrected by clustering, and CDR3s were annotated against IMGT so that V, D and J genes could be assigned. Downstream analyses used only productive TCRbeta rearrangements, leaving out any out-of-frame or stop-codon sequences. Clonality was calculated as one minus the Shannon entropy normalized by the log of the number of unique productive sequences. Fisher's exact test with Benjamini-Hochberg correction, using a cutoff of adjusted p below 0.01, was how clones that differed between time points or between blood and tumor were identified. Imported from immuneACCESS, the table was reduced by TCRdb to in-frame sequences with V and J called. These copies leave out some clones; in studies compared against another copy, an unresolved V gene accounts for under half, and the cause of the remainder is not known. That table gives V, J and clone size, and the DNA gave D and trimming. In all, the sample holds some 45,000 clones, and 65% to 85% of those were seen once. The leading ten clones occupy under 20% of the sample.

Remarks on this clone: The antigen it recognizes is unknown. Base-call qualities are not available, and no considerably larger clone is one nucleotide away.

The material sequenced was PBMCs, taken around atezolizumab (anti-PD-L1) treatment. This receptor was obtained from a man in his 60s with urothelial cancer.

The DNA sequence is TGTGCCAGCAGCTTCTCCGGGAATCAGCCCCAGCATTTT. This is translated as CASSFSGNQPQHF. This chain joins TRBV11-2 to TRBJ1-5; the D gene cannot be resolved reliably. CDR1 and CDR2 are drawn from the germline V gene: SGHAT, FQNNGV. Trimming removed 3 bases from V and 4 bases from J, leaving 7 bases between the germline ends. The CDR3 starts with the cysteine, ends with the phenylalanine, and has 13 residues. The retained sequence is limited to the CDR3, 39 bases, with the frame set at the first base.